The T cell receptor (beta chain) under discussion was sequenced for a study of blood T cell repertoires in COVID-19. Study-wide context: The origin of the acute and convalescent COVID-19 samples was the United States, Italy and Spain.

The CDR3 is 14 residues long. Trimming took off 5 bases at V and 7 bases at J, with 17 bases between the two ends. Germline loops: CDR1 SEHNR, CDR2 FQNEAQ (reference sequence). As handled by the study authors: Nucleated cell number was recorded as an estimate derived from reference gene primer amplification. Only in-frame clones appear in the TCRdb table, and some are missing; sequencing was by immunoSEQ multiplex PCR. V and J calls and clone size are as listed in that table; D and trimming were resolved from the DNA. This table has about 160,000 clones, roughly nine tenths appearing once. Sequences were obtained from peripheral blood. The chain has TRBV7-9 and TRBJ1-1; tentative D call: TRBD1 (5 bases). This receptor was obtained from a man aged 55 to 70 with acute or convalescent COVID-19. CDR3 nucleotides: TGTGCCAGCAGCATCCGGACCCCAGACAGTGAAGCTTTCTTT. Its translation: CASSIRTPDSEAFF.